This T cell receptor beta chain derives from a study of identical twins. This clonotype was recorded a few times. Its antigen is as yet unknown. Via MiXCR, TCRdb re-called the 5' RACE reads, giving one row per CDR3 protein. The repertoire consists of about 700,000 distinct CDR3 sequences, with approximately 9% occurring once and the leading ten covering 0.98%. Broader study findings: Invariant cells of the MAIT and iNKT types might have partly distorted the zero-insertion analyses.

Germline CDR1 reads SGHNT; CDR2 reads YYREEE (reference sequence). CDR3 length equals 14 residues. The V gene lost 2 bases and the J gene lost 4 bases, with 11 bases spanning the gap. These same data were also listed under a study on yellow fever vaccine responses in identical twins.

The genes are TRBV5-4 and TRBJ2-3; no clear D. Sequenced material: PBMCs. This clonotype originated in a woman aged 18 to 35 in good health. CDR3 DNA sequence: TGTGCCAGCAGCTTTTTCAACCGGGCAGATACGCAGTATTTT. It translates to CASSFFNRADTQYF.